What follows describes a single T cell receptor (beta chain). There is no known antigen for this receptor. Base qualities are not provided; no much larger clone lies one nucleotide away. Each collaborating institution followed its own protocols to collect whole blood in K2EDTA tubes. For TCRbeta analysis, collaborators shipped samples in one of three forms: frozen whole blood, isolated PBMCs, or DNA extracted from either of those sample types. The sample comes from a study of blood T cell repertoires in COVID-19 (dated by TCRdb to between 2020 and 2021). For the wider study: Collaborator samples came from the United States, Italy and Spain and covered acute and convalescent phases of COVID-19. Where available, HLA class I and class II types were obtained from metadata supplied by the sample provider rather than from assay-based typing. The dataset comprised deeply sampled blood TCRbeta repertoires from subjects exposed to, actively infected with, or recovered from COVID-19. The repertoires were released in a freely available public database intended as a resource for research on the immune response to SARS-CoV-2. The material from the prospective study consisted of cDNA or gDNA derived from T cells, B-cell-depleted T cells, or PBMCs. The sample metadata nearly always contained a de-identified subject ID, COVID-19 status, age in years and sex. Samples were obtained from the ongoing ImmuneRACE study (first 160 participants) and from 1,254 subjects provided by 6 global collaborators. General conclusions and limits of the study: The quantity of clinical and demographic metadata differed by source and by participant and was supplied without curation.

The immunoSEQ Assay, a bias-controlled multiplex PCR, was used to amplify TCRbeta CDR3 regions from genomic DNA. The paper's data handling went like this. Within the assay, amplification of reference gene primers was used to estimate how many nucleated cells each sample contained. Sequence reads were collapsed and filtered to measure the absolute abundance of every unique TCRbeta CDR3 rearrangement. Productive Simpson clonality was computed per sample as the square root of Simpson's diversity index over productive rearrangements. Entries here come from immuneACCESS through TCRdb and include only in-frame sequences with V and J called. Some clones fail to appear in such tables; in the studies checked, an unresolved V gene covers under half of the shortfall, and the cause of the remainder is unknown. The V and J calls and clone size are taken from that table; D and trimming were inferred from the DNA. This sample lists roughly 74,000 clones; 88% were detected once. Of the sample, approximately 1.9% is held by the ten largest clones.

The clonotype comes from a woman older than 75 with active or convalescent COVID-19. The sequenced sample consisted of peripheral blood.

The DNA sequence is TGTGCCACCCGGGAAGTGGGCAACAATCAGCCCCAGCATTTT. This gives the protein CATREVGNNQPQHF. The chain employs TRBV10-3 and TRBJ1-5, with no confident D gene call. For CDR1 and CDR2, the germline V gene lists ENHRY and SYGVKD. V lost 10 bases and J lost 3 bases; the stretch between them is 16 bases long. There are 14 amino acids in the CDR3, from cysteine to phenylalanine inclusive. Here the CDR3 DNA is all that survives: 42 bases in frame from base 1.